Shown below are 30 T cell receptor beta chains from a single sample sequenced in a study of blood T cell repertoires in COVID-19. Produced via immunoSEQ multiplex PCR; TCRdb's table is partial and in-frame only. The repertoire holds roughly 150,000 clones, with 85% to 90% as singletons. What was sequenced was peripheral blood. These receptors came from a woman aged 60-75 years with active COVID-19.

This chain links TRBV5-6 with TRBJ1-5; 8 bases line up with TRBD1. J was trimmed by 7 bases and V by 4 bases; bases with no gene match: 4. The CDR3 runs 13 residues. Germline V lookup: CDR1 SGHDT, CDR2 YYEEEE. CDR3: CASSGGQGQPQHF. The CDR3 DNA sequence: TGTGCCAGCAGCGGCGGACAGGGCCAGCCCCAGCATTTT.

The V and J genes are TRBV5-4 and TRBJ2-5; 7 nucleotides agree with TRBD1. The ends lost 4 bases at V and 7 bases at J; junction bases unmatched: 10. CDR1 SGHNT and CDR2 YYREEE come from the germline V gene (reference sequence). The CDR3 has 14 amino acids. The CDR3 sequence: CASSIGTADRTQYF. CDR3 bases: TGTGCCAGCAGCATAGGGACAGCCGATAGGACCCAGTACTTC.

CDR3 loop: CASSFAGAYEQYF. The CDR3 DNA follows: TGTGCCAGCAGCTTCGCGGGAGCCTACGAGCAGTACTTC. The V and J genes are TRBV5-4 and TRBJ2-7; TRBD2 matches at 7 bases. Looked up from germline, CDR1 is SGHNT and CDR2 is YYREEE (reference sequence). The CDR3 is made up of 13 amino acids. With 2 bases clipped from V and 2 bases from J, the junction kept 1 base outside the gene matches.

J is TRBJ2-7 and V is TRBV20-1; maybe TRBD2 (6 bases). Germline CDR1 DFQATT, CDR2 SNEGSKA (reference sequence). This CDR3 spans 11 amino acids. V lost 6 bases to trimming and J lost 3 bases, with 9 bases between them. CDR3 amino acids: CSATGDYEQYF. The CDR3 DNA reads TGCAGTGCCACGGGGGACTACGAGCAGTACTTC.

The CDR3 region has the DNA TGCGCCAGCGGGAGAGGCCATGAGCAGTTCTTC. Translated: CASGRGHEQFF. V gene TRBV4-3 combines with J gene TRBJ2-1, with a weak D call TRBD2 (5 bases). Germline V gives CDR1 LGHNA, CDR2 YSLEER. With 8 bases removed from V and 8 bases from J, the gap between germline ends came to 10 bases. This CDR3 region has 11 residues.

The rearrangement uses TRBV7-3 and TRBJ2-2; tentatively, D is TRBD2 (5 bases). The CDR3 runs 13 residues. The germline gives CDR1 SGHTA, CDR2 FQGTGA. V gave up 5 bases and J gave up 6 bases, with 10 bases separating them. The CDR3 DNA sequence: TGTGCCAGCAGCCCACTAGTAGCCGGGGAGCTGTTTTTT. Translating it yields CASSPLVAGELFF.

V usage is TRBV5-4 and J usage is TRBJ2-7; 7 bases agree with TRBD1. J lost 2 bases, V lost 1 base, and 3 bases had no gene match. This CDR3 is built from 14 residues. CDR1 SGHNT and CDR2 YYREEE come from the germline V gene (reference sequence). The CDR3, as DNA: TGTGCCAGCAGCTTGCCGGGACAGACCTACGAGCAGTACTTC. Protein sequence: CASSLPGQTYEQYF.

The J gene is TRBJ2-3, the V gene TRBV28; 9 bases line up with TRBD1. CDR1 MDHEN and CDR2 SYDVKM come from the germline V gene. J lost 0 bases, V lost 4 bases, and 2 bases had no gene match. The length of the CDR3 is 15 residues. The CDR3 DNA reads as TGTGCCAGCAGTTACGACAGGGGGAGCACAGATACGCAGTATTTT. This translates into CASSYDRGSTDTQYF.

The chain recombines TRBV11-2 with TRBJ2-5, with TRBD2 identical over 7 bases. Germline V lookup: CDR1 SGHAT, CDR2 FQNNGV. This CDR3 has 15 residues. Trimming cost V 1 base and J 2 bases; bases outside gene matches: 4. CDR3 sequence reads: CASSLGAGSQETQYF. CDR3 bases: TGTGCCAGCAGCTTAGGAGCGGGGTCACAAGAGACCCAGTACTTC.

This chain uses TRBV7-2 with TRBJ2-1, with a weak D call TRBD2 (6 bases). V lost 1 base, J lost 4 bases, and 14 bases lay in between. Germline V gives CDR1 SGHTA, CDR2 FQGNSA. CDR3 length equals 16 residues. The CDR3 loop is CASSLDGGVGYNEQFF. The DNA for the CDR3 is TGTGCCAGCAGCTTAGACGGGGGAGTCGGGTACAATGAGCAGTTCTTC. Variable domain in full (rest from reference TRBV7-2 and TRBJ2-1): GAGVSQSPSNKVTEKGKDVELRCDPISGHTALYWYRQSLGQGLEFLIYFQGNSAPDKSGLPSDRFSAERTGGSVSTLTIQRTQQEDSAVYLCASSLDGGVGYNEQFFGPGTRLTVL.

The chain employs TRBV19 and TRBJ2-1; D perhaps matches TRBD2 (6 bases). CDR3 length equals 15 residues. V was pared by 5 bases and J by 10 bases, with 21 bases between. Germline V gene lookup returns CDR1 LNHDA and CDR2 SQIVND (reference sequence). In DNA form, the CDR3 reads TGTGCCAGTAGTGCAACCGGGACTCGATCATCGGAGCAGTTCTTC. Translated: CASSATGTRSSEQFF.

The CDR3 here is CASSQGGSGGYEQYF. CDR3 coding DNA: TGTGCCAGCAGCCAAGGAGGTAGCGGGGGCTACGAGCAGTACTTC. V usage is TRBV3-1 (or the pseudogene TRBV3-2) and J usage is TRBJ2-7; 9 bases fit TRBD2. The trim removed 1 base at V and 3 bases at J, leaving 4 bases unmatched. CDR3 size: 15 residues. The germline V gene has CDR1 LGHDT and CDR2 YNNKEL (reference sequence).

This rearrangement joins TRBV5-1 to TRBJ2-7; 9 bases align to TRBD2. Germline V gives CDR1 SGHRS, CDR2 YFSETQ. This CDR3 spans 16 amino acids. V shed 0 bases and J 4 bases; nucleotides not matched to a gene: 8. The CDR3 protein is CASSLGASGTSYEQYF. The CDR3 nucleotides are TGCGCCAGCAGCTTGGGAGCTAGCGGGACTTCATACGAGCAGTACTTC.

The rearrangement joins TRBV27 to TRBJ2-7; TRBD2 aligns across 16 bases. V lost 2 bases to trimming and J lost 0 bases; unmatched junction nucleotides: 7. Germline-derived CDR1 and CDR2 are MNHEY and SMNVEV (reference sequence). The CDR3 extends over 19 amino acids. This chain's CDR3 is CASSLLGTSGRDYSYEQYF. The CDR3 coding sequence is TGTGCCAGCAGTTTACTCGGGACTAGCGGGAGGGACTACTCCTACGAGCAGTACTTC.

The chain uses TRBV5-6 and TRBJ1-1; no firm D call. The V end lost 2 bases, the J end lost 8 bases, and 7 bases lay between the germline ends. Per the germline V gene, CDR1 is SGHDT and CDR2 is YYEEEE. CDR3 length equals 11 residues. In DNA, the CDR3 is TGTGCCAGCAGCTTAAGGAGAGAAGCTTTCTTT. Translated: CASSLRREAFF.

The CDR3 DNA reads as TGTGCCAGCAGTTTAGGGCGTCAAGAGACCCAGTACTTC. Its protein product is CASSLGRQETQYF. The chain carries TRBV28 and TRBJ2-5, with D uncertain. Trimming removed 2 bases from V and 2 bases from J, with 6 bases in between. CDR3 length: 13 amino acids. CDR1 is MDHEN, CDR2 SYDVKM, per germline.

In nucleotides, the CDR3 is TGTGCCAGCAGTTACTCGAGAAGGGGGCATCAGCCCCAGCATTTT. Translating it yields CASSYSRRGHQPQHF. The rearrangement joins TRBV6-5 to TRBJ1-5, with TRBD1 identical over 7 bases. The junction had 4 bases not matched to a gene; V was cut back by 0 bases and J by 5 bases. From germline, CDR1 is MNHEY and CDR2 SVGAGI. The CDR3 runs to 15 residues.

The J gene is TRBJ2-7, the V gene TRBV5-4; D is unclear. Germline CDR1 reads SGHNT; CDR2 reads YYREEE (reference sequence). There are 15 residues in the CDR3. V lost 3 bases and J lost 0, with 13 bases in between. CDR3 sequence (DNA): TGTGCCAGCAGCTCCACCGGTACCCTCTCCTACGAGCAGTACTTC. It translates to CASSSTGTLSYEQYF.

CDR3 region: CASSFNRSEETQYF. CDR3 DNA sequence: TGTGCCAGCAGCTTTAATCGCAGCGAAGAGACCCAGTACTTC. This sequence joins TRBV7-7 and TRBJ2-5; no clear D gene. CDR1 and CDR2 from the germline V gene are SSHAT and FNYEAQ (reference sequence). V was clipped by 3 bases and J by 3 bases, with 11 bases between them. This CDR3 has 14 amino acids.

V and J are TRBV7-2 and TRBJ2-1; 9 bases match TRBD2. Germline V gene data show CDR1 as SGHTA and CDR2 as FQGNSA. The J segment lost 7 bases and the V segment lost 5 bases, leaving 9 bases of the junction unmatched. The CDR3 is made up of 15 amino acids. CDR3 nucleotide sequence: TGTGCCAGCAGCCCCCCGCTAGCGGGAACGAATGAGCAGTTCTTC. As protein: CASSPPLAGTNEQFF.

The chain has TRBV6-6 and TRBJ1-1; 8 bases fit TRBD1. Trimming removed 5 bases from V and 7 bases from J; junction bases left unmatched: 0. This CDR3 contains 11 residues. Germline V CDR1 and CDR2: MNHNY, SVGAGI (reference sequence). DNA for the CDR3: TGTGCCAGCAGTACAGGGGGTGAAGCTTTCTTT. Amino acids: CASSTGGEAFF.

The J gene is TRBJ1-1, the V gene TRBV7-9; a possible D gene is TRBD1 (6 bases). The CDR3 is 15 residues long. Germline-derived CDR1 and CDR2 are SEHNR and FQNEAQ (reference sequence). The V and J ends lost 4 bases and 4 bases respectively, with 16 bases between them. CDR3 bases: TGTGCCAGCAGCTCCATTGGGGGGGCCCGCACTGAAGCTTTCTTT. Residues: CASSSIGGARTEAFF.

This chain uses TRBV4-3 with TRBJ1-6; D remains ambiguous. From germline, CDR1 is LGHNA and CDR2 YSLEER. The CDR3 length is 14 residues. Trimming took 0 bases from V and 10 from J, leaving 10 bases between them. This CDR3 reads CASSQDAAGSPLHF. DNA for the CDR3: TGCGCCAGCAGCCAAGATGCGGCTGGGTCACCCCTCCACTTT.

DNA of the CDR3: TGTGCCAGCAGCTTAGCCGGGAGGACAGGGGGCGGTCAGCCCCAGCATTTT. This codes for CASSLAGRTGGGQPQHF. This chain links TRBV7-2 with TRBJ1-5, with 11 bases lining up with TRBD1. Germline V gives CDR1 SGHTA, CDR2 FQGNSA. J was trimmed by 6 bases and V by 0 bases; bases with no gene match: 7. The CDR3 has 17 residues.

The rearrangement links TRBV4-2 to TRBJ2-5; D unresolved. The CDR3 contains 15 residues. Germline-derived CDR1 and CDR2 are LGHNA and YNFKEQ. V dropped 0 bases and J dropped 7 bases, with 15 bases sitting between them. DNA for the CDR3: TGTGCCAGCAGCCAAGAGGCCGGGTCAGCATCGACCCAGTACTTC. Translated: CASSQEAGSASTQYF.

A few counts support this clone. CDR3 amino acids: CASSLGPTRSSYEQYF. The DNA of the CDR3 is TGTGCCAGCAGCTTAGGGCCCACCCGGAGTTCCTACGAGCAGTACTTC. The chain links TRBV7-2 to TRBJ2-7, with no clear D. Germline values: CDR1 SGHTA, CDR2 FQGNSA. This CDR3 region has 16 residues. Trimming removed 1 base at V and 1 base at J, with 14 bases between.

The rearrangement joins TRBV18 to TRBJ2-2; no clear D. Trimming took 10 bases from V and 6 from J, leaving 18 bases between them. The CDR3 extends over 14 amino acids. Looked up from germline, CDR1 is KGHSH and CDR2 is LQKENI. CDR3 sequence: CATRPTGGSGELFF. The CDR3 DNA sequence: TGTGCCACCCGACCGACTGGTGGTTCCGGGGAGCTGTTTTTT.

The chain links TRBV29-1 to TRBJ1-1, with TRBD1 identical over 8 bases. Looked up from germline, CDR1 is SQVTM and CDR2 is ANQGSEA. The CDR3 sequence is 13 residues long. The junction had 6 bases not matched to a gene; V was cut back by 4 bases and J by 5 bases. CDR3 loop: CSVGRGPGTEAFF. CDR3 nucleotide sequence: TGCAGCGTTGGCAGGGGGCCAGGGACTGAAGCTTTCTTT. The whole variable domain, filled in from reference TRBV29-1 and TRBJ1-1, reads SAVISQKPSRDICQRGTSLTIQCQVDSQVTMMFWYRQQPGQSLTLIATANQGSEATYESGFVIDKFPISRPNLTFSTLTVSNMSPEDSSIYLCSVGRGPGTEAFFGQGTRLTVV.

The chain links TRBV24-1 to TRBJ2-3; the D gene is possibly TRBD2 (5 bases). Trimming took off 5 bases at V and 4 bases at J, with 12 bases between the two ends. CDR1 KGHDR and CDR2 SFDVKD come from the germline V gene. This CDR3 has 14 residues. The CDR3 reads CATSAADGADTQYF. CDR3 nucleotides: TGTGCCACCAGTGCAGCGGATGGCGCAGATACGCAGTATTTT.

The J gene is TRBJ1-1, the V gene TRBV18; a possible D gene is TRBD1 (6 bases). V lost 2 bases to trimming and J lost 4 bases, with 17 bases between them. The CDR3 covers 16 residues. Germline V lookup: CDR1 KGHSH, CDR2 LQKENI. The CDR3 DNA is TGTGCCAGCTCACCATGGGCAGGGGTCGCGACCACTGAAGCTTTCTTT. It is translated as CASSPWAGVATTEAFF.